This TCR beta chain was profiled in a study of control samples from healthy donors and cancer patients. This CDR3 has 18 amino acids. CDR1 and CDR2 from the germline V gene are SGHTA and FQGNSA. Concerning this clone: The junction shows a germline mismatch at one end, possibly a read error.

Sequencing used immunoSEQ multiplex PCR; TCRdb keeps in-frame clones, though not all of them. The sample yields 74,000 or so clones, about nine tenths seen once. J is TRBJ2-1 and V is TRBV7-2, with D possibly called TRBD1 or TRBD2 (6 bases each). The clonotype was recovered from a man in his fifties or sixties in good health. Sequencing was carried out using blood. CDR3 sequence: CASSFGLGGGKSFNEQFF. The CDR3 coding sequence is TGTGCCAGCAGCTTCGGGTTGGGGGGCGGTAAGTCCTTCAATGAGCAGTTCTTC. The variable domain in full, with the rest retrieved from reference TRBV7-2 and TRBJ2-1, is GAGVSQSPSNKVTEKGKDVELRCDPISGHTALYWYRQSLGQGLEFLIYFQGNSAPDKSGLPSDRFSAERTGGSVSTLTIQRTQQEDSAVYLCASSFGLGGGKSFNEQFFGPGTRLTVL.